The clone carrying this T cell receptor (beta chain) showed up many times. The antigen is not known. Healthy individuals of Caucasian origin from Russia, aged 6 to 90, served as donors. Each individual donor underwent a draw of approximately 10 milliliters of peripheral blood. The amount of total RNA extracted per sample was at least 5.5 micrograms. This sample is part of a study of blood T cells in healthy people across ages. Overall study findings and caveats: Fewer expanded clones and more diversity marked long-lived versus aged donors.

Sample-barcoded 5' priming and a J-beta primer mix drove a second PCR of about 6 to 11 cycles. TCRdb re-called the 5' RACE reads through MiXCR, storing one row per CDR3 protein. The profile covers fewer than 2,000,000 distinct CDR3 sequences, with almost 35% appearing a single time and about 10% taken by the ten largest. Trimming took 0 bases from V and 5 from J; bases not matched to a gene: 15. The CDR3 length is 20 residues. Per the germline V gene, CDR1 is SQVTM and CDR2 is ANQGSEA. This clonotype was obtained from a woman younger than 45 in good health. The sequenced material came from blood. The chain recombines TRBV29-1 with TRBJ2-5; 16 bases line up with TRBD2. CDR3 in DNA: TGCAGCGTTGAAGATGAGAGTGGGACTAGCGGGGGGGGGAGTAGGGAGACCCAGTACTTC. Residues: CSVEDESGTSGGGSRETQYF.